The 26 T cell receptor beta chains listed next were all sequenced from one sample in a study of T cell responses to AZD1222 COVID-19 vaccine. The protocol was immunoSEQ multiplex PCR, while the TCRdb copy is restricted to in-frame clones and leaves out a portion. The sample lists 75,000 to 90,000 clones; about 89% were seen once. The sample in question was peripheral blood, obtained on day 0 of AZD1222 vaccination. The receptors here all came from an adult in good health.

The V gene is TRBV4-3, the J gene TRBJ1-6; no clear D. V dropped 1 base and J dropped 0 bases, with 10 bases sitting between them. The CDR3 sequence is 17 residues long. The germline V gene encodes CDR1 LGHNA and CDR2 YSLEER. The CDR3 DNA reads TGCGCCAGCAGCCAAGTCGGTTCCAGCTCCTATAATTCACCCCTCCACTTT. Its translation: CASSQVGSSSYNSPLHF.

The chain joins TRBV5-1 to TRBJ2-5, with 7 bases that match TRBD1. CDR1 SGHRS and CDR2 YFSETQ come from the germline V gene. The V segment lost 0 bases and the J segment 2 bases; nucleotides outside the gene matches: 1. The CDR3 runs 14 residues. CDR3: CASSLGQGQETQYF. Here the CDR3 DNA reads TGCGCCAGCAGCTTGGGACAGGGTCAAGAGACCCAGTACTTC.

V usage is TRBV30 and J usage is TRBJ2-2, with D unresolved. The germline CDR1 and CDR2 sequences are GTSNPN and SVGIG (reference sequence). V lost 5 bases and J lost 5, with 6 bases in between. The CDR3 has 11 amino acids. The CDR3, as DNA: TGTGCCTGGTCTTGGACCGGGGAGCTGTTTTTT. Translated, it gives CAWSWTGELFF. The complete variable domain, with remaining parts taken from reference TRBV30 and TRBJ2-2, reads SQTIHQWPATLVQPVGSPLSLECTVEGTSNPNLYWYRQAAGRGLQLLFYSVGIGQISSEVPQNLSASRPQDRQFILSSKKLLLSDSGFYLCAWSWTGELFFGEGSRLTVL.

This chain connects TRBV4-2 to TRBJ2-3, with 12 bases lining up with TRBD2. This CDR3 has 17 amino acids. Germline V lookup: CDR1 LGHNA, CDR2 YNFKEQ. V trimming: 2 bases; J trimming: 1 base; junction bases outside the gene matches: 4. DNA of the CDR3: TGTGCCAGCAGCCAACTAGCGGGAGGGCCTGGCACAGATACGCAGTATTTT. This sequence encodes CASSQLAGGPGTDTQYF.

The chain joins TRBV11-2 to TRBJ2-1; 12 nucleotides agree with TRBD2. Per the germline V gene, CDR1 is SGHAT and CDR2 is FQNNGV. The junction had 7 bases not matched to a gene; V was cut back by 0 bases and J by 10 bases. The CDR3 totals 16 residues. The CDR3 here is CASSLELAGGGEEQFF. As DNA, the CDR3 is TGTGCCAGCAGCTTAGAACTAGCGGGGGGAGGGGAGGAGCAGTTCTTC.

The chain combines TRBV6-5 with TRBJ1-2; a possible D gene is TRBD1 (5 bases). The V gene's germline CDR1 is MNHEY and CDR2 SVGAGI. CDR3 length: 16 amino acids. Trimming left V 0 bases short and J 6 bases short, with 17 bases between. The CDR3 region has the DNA TGTGCCAGCAGTTACTCCACCGTGTGGGGGGGGGATGGCTACACCTTC. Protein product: CASSYSTVWGGDGYTF.

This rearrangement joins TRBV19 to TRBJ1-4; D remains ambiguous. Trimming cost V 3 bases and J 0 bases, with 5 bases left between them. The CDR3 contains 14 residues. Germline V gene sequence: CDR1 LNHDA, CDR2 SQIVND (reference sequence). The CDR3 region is CASSMLSTNEKLFF. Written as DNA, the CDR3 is TGTGCCAGTAGTATGCTGTCAACTAATGAAAAACTGTTTTTT.

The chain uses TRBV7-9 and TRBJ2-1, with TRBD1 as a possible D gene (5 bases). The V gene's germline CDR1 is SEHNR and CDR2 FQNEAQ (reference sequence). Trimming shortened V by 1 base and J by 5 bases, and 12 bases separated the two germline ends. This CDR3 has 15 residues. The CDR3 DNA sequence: TGTGCCAGCAGCTTAGACTCGGTGGGGCACAATGAGCAGTTCTTC. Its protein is CASSLDSVGHNEQFF.

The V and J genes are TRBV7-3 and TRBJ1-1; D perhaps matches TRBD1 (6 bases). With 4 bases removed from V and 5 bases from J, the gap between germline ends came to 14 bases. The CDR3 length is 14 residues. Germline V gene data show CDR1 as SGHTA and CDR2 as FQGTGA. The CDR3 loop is CASSSQGGGTEAFF. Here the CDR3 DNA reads TGTGCCAGCAGCTCCCAAGGGGGAGGTACTGAAGCTTTCTTT.

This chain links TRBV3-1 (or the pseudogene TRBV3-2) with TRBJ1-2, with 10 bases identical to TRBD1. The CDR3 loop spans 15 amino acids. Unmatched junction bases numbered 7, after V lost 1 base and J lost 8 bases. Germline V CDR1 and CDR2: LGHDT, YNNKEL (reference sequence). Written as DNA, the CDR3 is TGTGCCAGCAGCCAAGGGGACAGGGGAATAAGGGGCTACACCTTC. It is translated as CASSQGDRGIRGYTF.

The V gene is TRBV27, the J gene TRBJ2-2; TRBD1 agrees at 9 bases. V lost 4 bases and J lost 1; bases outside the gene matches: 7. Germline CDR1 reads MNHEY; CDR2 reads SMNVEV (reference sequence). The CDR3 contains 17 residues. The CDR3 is CASSSQQGAGNTGELFF. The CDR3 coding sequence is TGTGCCAGCAGTTCACAACAGGGGGCAGGGAACACCGGGGAGCTGTTTTTT.

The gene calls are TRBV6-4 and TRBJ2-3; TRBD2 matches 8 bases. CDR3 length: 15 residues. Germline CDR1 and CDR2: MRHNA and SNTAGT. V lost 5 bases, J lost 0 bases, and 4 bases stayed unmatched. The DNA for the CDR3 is TGTGCCAGCAGTTCAAGCGGGGGTAGCACAGATACGCAGTATTTT. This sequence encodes CASSSSGGSTDTQYF.

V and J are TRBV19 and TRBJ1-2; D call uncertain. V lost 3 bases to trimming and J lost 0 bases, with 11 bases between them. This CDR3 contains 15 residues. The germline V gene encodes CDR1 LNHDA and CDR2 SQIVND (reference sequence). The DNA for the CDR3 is TGTGCCAGTAGTATCCCGGCCAGTTCTAACTATGGCTACACCTTC. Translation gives CASSIPASSNYGYTF.

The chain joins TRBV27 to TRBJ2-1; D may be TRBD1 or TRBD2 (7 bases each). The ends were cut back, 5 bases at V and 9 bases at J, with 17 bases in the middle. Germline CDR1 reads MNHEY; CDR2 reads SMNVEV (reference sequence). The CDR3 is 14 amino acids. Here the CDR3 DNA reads TGTGCCAGCAGTCACATAGGGGGCGGGAGTGAGCAGTTCTTC. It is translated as CASSHIGGGSEQFF.

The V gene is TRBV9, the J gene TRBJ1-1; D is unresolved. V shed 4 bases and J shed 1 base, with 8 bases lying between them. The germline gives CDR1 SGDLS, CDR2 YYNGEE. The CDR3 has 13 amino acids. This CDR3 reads CASSPRRNTEAFF. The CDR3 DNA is TGTGCCAGCAGCCCCCGGAGGAACACTGAAGCTTTCTTT.

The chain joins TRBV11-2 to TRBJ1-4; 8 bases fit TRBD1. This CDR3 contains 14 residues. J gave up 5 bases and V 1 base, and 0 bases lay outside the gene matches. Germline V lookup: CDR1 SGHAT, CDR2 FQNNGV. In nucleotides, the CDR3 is TGTGCCAGCAGCTTAGGGGACAGGAATGAAAAACTGTTTTTT. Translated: CASSLGDRNEKLFF. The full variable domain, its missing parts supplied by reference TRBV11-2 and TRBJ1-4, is EAGVAQSPRYKIIEKRQSVAFWCNPISGHATLYWYQQILGQGPKLLIQFQNNGVVDDSQLPKDRFSAERLKGVDSTLKIQPAKLEDSAVYLCASSLGDRNEKLFFGSGTQLSVL.

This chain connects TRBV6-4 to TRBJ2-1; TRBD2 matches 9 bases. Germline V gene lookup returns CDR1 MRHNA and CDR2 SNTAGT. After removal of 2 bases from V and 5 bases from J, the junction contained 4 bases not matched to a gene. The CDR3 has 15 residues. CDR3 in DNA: TGTGCCAGCAGTGACGGGGCGGGAGGGAACAATGAGCAGTTCTTC. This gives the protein CASSDGAGGNNEQFF.

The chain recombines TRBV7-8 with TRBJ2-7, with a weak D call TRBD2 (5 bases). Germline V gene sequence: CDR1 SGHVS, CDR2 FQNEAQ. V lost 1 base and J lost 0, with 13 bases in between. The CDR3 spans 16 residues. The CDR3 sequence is CASSLEDWPSSYEQYF. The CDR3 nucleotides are TGTGCCAGCAGCTTAGAGGACTGGCCTAGCTCCTACGAGCAGTACTTC.

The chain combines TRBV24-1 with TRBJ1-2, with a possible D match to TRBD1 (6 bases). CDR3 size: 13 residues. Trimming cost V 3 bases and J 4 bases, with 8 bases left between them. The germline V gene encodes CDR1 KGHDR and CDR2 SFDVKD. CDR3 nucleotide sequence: TGTGCCACCAGTGATCAGACAGGCTATGGCTACACCTTC. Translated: CATSDQTGYGYTF.

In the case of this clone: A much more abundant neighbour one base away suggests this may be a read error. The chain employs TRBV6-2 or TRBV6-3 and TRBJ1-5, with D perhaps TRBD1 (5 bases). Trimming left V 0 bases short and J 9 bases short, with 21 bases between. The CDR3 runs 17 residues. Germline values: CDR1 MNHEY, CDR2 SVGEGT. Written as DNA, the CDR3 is TGTGCCAGCAGTTACTCTTTAATCAGACAGTCAAAGGGGCCCCAGCATTTT. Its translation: CASSYSLIRQSKGPQHF.

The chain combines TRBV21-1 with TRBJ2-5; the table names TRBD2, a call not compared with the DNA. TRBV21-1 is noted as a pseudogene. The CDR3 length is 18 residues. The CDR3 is CARGVAGGPSELQETQYF. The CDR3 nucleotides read TGTGCCAGAGGGGTAGCGGGAGGGCCCTCGGAACTGCAAGAGACCCAGTACTTC.

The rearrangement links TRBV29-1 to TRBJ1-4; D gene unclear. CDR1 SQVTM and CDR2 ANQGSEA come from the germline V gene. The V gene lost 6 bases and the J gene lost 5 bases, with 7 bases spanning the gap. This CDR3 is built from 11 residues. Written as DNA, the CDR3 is TGCAGCGTCCGCCAAAATGAAAAACTGTTTTTT. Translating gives CSVRQNEKLFF. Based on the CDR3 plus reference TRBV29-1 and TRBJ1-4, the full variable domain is SAVISQKPSRDICQRGTSLTIQCQVDSQVTMMFWYRQQPGQSLTLIATANQGSEATYESGFVIDKFPISRPNLTFSTLTVSNMSPEDSSIYLCSVRQNEKLFFGSGTQLSVL.

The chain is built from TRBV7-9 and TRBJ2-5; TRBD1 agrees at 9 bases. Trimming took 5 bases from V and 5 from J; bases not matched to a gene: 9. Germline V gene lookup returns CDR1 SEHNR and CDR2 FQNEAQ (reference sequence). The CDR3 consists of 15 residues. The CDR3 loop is CASSAYGQGRETQYF. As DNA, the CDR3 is TGTGCCAGCAGCGCCTACGGACAGGGGAGGGAGACCCAGTACTTC.

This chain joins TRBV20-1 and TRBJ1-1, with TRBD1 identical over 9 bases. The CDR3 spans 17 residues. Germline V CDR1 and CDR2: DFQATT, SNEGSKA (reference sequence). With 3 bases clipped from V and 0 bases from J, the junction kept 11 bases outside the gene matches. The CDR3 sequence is CSASGTGFAIMNTEAFF. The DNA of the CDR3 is TGCAGTGCTAGTGGGACAGGGTTCGCAATAATGAACACTGAAGCTTTCTTT.

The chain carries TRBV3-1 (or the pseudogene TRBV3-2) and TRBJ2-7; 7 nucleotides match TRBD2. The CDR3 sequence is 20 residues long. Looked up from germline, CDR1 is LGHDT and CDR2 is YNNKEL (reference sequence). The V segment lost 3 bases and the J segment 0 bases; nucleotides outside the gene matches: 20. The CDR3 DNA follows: TGTGCCAGCAGCCACCTCGTCAGACCCCCCACTACTAGCGCCTCCTACGAGCAGTACTTC. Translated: CASSHLVRPPTTSASYEQYF.

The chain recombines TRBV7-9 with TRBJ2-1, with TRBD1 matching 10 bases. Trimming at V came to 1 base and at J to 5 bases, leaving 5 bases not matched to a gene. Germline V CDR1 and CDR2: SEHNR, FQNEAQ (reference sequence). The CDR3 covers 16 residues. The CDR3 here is CASSLVGQGLNNEQFF. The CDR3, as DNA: TGTGCCAGCAGCTTAGTGGGACAGGGGCTAAACAATGAGCAGTTCTTC.